The rows below give T cell receptor beta chains drawn from one sample of a study of T cells after yellow fever vaccination. TCRdb reprocessed the 5' RACE reads via MiXCR and lists one record per CDR3 protein. The top ten hold 30% to 50% of the sample, which has 120,000 or so distinct CDR3 sequences, roughly 9% seen once. The specimen comprised CD8+ T cells sorted from PBMCs, sampled on the day of the yellow fever booster vaccination. These receptors came from a man between 18 and 29 years old who received the YFV17D yellow fever vaccine. CDR3s include the opening cysteine and the closing phenylalanine or tryptophan. A row's size may be missing; if present it is once, few, many or a size class.

many	TRBJ1-2	TRBV7-9	CASSLVRQLAYGYTF
few	TRBJ2-7	TRBV4-2	CASSAGLGPYEQYF
many	TRBJ2-5	TRBV9	CASSVVGGGGTQYF
NA	TRBJ2-6	TRBV5-1	CASSHGQVLSGANVLTF
few	TRBJ2-3	TRBV28	CASSDRQFSTDTQYF
few	TRBJ2-7	TRBV20-1	CSASGLAGKLQYEQYF
few	TRBJ2-3	TRBV6-5	CASSSRGSDTQYF
few	TRBJ2-7	TRBV12-3/TRBV12-4	CASQRDSGSYEQYF
few	TRBJ2-7	TRBV6-5	CASRSGTGGQYEQYF
few	TRBJ1-1	TRBV15	CATSTRTGNTEAFF
NA	TRBJ2-3	TRBV21-1	CASSKHRAFNTDTQYF
few	TRBJ2-7	TRBV11-1	CASSLGDSLYEQYF
few	TRBJ2-1	TRBV12-5	CASGFGKGEQFF
NA	TRBJ1-2	TRBV6-2/TRBV6-3	CASPIDSLVVYGYTF
NA	TRBJ2-2	TRBV27	CASNNMGLYTGELFF
NA	TRBJ2-1	TRBV12-3/TRBV12-4	CASMGGTYNEQFF
few	TRBJ2-7	TRBV4-3	CASSQDMGNGEQYF
NA	TRBJ2-7	TRBV6-5	CASSFRGTYEQYF
NA	TRBJ2-3	TRBV4-1	CASNQEGPLAGGTDTQYF
NA	TRBJ2-2	TRBV5-1	CASSSPNGAGVIKNTGELFF
many	TRBJ2-1	TRBV4-2	CASSQGTSEQFF
NA	TRBJ2-5	TRBV20-1	CSARLAGVETQYF
NA	TRBJ2-7	TRBV7-2	CASSSRMRTYEQYF
NA	TRBJ1-1	TRBV19	CASSILMNTEAFF
few	TRBJ2-2	TRBV28	CASSLLYAAEGPIGELFF
few	TRBJ1-5	TRBV4-2	CASSAGGGYQPQHF
NA	TRBJ2-3	TRBV5-1	CASSSGLAGRTDTQYF
many	TRBJ1-4	TRBV10-3	CAISEGGTNEKLFF
NA	TRBJ2-5	TRBV29-1	CSASDSFETQYF
few	TRBJ1-3	TRBV12-5	CASGLVLRDFGSGNTIYF
few	TRBJ1-1	TRBV7-9	CASSLAQIGRTEAFF
few	TRBJ2-1	TRBV29-1	CSVEGGSFKRGSSYNEQFF
NA	TRBJ2-3	TRBV6-2/TRBV6-3	CAIGGSHGSDTQYF
few	TRBJ1-4	TRBV7-6	CASSGSTATNEKLFF
once	TRBJ2-2	TRBV5-5	CASSFNRQLTNTGELFF
NA	TRBJ2-7	TRBV20-1	CSAQRAYEQYF
NA	TRBJ2-2	TRBV7-6	CASSLAGYTGELFF
many	TRBJ1-4	TRBV4-1	CASSQDPGTGAEKLFF
once	TRBJ2-7	TRBV7-9	CASSLVAGRGSYEQYF
NA	TRBJ2-2	TRBV6-5	CASSYGWGSGELFF
many	TRBJ2-4	TRBV10-2	CASSDTREVGKNIQYF
NA	TRBJ2-1	TRBV5-4	CASKYGTGASNEQFF
NA	TRBJ1-2	TRBV5-1	CASSLGTGSSYGYTF
NA	TRBJ2-5	TRBV30	CAWSPRGTRNLWEETQYF
few	TRBJ2-3	TRBV20-1	CSARIGTGTDTQYF
few	TRBJ1-1	TRBV10-3	CASDRGLNTEAFF
few	TRBJ1-2	TRBV7-9	CASAGRANYGYTF
NA	TRBJ1-1	TRBV5-5	CASSSTVLNTEAFF
NA	TRBJ2-1	TRBV10-3	CAISGAGGPRNEQFF